This T cell receptor beta chain stems from a study of Graves' ophthalmopathy and Graves' hyperthyroidism. Study in general: Peripheral blood was gathered at first diagnosis, ahead of any treatment whatsoever.

This clonotype occurred many times. Its cognate antigen is unknown. Study-level findings and limits: From stable hyperthyroidism, ophthalmopathy was separated by a 13-signature model with 87.88% sensitivity and around 80% specificity.

Patients were diagnosed from clinical symptoms, serum thyroxine, TRAb, thyroid ultrasound and orbital computed tomography. V was pared by 2 bases and J by 5 bases, with 8 bases of the junction left unmatched. The CDR3 sequence is 16 residues long. CDR1 is SGHAT and CDR2 is FQDESV in the germline V gene (reference sequence). The authors amplified TCR beta CDR3 regions from RNA transcripts. Scientists carried out first-round RT-PCR using HTBI primers and then a second-round multiplex PCR. TCRdb passed the multiplex PCR reads through MiXCR, listing each CDR3 protein once. The sample yields approximately 460,000 distinct CDR3 sequences, approximately 15% seen once.

The clonotype originates from a young woman with Graves' ophthalmopathy. Sequencing was done on a sample of blood. V is TRBV11-1 and J is TRBJ2-2; 7 bases are a match to TRBD1. In nucleotides, the CDR3 is TGTGCCAGCAGCTTACAGGCAAAGGGGGCGACCGGGGAGCTGTTTTTT. Its translation is CASSLQAKGATGELFF.